This T cell receptor beta chain was sequenced in a study of STAT5B mutations in CD4+ large granular lymphocyte leukemia. Study in general: Among healthy donors, a particular HLA allele went with more CDR3 'QG' motifs. General study points: Without putative leukemic clones, patient CD4-sorted repertoires remained more clonal than healthy CD4+ repertoires. Approximately 25% of private leukemic clonotypes occurred rarely in other patients' non-leukemic repertoires.

Generated by immunoSEQ multiplex PCR, the TCRdb table keeps only in-frame clones and is missing some. The profile shows about 33,000 clones, around 74% of them singletons. V was clipped by 0 bases and J by 3 bases; unmatched bases: 3. CDR3 length: 14 residues. CDR1 SGHRS and CDR2 YFSETQ come from the germline V gene. Note on this clone: What it binds is not known.

Buffy coats from healthy blood donors served as controls. The sequence came from a human donor in good health. The rearrangement uses TRBV5-1 and TRBJ2-7; 7 nucleotides agree with TRBD1. The sequencing input was CD4+ T cells from blood buffy coats. The CDR3, as DNA: TGCGCCAGCAGCTTGGGGGGACAGAACTACGAGCAGTACTTC. Its protein product is CASSLGGQNYEQYF.